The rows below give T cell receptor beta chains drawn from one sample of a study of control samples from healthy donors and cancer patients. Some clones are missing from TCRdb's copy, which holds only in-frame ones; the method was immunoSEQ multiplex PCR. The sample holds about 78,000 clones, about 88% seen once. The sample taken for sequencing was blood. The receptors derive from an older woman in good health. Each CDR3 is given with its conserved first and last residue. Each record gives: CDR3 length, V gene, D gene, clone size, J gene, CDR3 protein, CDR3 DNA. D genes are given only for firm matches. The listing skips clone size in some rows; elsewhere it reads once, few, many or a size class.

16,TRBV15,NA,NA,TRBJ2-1,CATSRDVSGGYNEQFF,TGTGCCACCAGCAGAGATGTCTCAGGAGGCTACAATGAGCAGTTCTTC
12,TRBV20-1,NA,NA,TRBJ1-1,CSASGHGTEAFF,TGCAGTGCTAGTGGGCACGGCACTGAAGCTTTCTTT
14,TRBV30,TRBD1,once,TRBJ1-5,CAWSLGQTFTPQHF,TGTGCCTGGAGTTTGGGACAGACTTTTACGCCCCAGCATTTT
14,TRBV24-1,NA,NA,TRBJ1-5,CAPTVQNSNQPQHF,TGTGCCCCAACCGTACAGAATAGCAATCAGCCCCAGCATTTT
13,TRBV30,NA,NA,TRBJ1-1,CAWIVPGGTEAFF,TGTGCCTGGATTGTTCCGGGGGGCACTGAAGCTTTCTTT
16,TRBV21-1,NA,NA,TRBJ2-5,CASSKAPPAGQETQYF,TGTGCCAGCAGCAAAGCGCCCCCCGCGGGACAAGAGACCCAGTACTTC
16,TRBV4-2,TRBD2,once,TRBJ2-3,CASSQGTSGATDTQYF,TGTGCCAGCAGCCAAGGGACTAGCGGGGCCACAGATACGCAGTATTTT
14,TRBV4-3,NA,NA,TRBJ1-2,CASSQDGQNGGYTF,TGCGCCAGCAGCCAAGATGGTCAAAACGGTGGCTACACCTTC
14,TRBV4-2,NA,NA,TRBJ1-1,CASSQSTLNTEAFF,TGTGCCAGCAGCCAATCGACACTGAACACTGAAGCTTTCTTT
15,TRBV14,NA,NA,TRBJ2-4,CASSKTRDQGYIQYF,TGTGCCAGCAGCAAAACCCGGGACCAGGGGTACATTCAGTACTTC
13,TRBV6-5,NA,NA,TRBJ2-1,CASRWHDRAEQFF,TGTGCCAGCAGATGGCACGACCGGGCGGAGCAGTTCTTC
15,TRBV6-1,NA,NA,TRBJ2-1,CASSENTGLLDEQFF,TGTGCCAGCAGTGAAAATACAGGGTTACTCGATGAGCAGTTCTTC
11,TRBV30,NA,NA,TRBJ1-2,CAWSAGGGYTF,TGTGCCTGGAGTGCCGGGGGCGGCTACACCTTC
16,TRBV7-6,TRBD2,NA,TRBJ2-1,CASSPLAGGNYNEQFF,TGTGCCAGCAGTCCCCTAGCGGGAGGGAACTACAATGAGCAGTTCTTC
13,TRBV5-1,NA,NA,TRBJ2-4,CASRGTSRDIQYF,TGCGCCAGCAGGGGGACTTCTCGGGACATTCAGTACTTC
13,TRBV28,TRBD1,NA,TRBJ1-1,CASTTLGQDGAFF,TGTGCCAGCACAACCCTGGGACAGGACGGGGCTTTCTTT
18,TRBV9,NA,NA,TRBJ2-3,CASSVLSGAILGTDTQYF,TGTGCCAGCAGCGTACTAAGCGGAGCCATCCTAGGAACAGATACGCAGTATTTT
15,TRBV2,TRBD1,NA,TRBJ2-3,CASQNGDRGWDTQYF,TGTGCCAGTCAAAACGGGGACAGGGGTTGGGATACGCAGTATTTT
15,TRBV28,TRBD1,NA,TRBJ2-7,CASRLHTGGRDEQYF,TGTGCCAGCAGATTGCATACAGGGGGCAGGGACGAGCAGTACTTC
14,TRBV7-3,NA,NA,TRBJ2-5,CASSIRGSGETQYF,TGTGCCAGCAGTATCCGGGGGAGCGGGGAGACCCAGTACTTC